These 5 T cell receptor beta chains came from one sample sequenced in a study of T cells in tuberculosis. Profiling relied on immunoSEQ multiplex PCR, and the TCRdb table lists in-frame clones only, not all of them. The sample lists tens of thousands of clones; nearly 97% were seen once. The sequenced sample was PBMCs. These receptors were taken from a donor under 30 with latent tuberculosis or without tuberculosis infection.

J is TRBJ1-5 and V is TRBV19, with D possibly being TRBD1 (5 bases). The CDR3 contains 17 residues. Germline V gene data show CDR1 as LNHDA and CDR2 as SQIVND (reference sequence). V lost 3 bases, J lost 0 bases, and 15 bases lay in between. CDR3 in amino acids: CASSMGPGGFSNQPQHF. The CDR3 DNA is TGTGCCAGTAGTATGGGTCCGGGGGGTTTTAGCAATCAGCCCCAGCATTTT.

This clone was picked up one time. This rearrangement joins TRBV5-1 to TRBJ1-1, with 8 bases that match TRBD1. Losses at the gene ends were 4 bases for V and 1 base for J; bases not matched to a gene: 3. The CDR3 has 14 amino acids. CDR1 is SGHRS, CDR2 YFSETQ, per germline. The CDR3 protein is CASSRGQANTEAFF. DNA of the CDR3: TGCGCCAGCAGCAGGGGACAGGCGAACACTGAAGCTTTCTTT.

The rearrangement joins TRBV5-1 to TRBJ1-2, with 7 nucleotides matching TRBD1. Losses at the gene ends were 2 bases for V and 8 bases for J; bases not matched to a gene: 6. Germline V gene lookup returns CDR1 SGHRS and CDR2 YFSETQ. The CDR3 consists of 13 residues. Here the CDR3 reads CASSLGGDGGYTF. The DNA of the CDR3 is TGCGCCAGCAGCTTAGGGGGCGATGGGGGCTACACCTTC.

The V call is TRBV11-2, the J call TRBJ1-2, with 8 bases lining up with TRBD1. The trim removed 5 bases at V and 3 bases at J, leaving 2 bases unmatched. This CDR3 comprises 13 residues. Germline assignment: CDR1 SGHAT and CDR2 FQNNGV. Here the CDR3 reads CASSPGQDYGYTF. The CDR3, as DNA: TGTGCCAGCAGCCCGGGACAGGACTATGGCTACACCTTC.

CDR3 in amino acids: CASSLSGQSGYGGYAFF. CDR3 DNA sequence: TGTGCCAGCAGCCTCTCGGGACAGTCTGGTTATGGTGGTTATGCTTTCTTT. The J gene is TRBJ1-1, the V gene TRBV11-2, with 7 bases lining up with TRBD1. This CDR3 comprises 17 residues. CDR1 and CDR2 (germline): SGHAT, FQNNGV. V shed 5 bases, J shed 11 bases, and the junction held 23 bases outside the gene matches. Based on the CDR3 plus reference TRBV11-2 and TRBJ1-1, the full variable domain is EAGVAQSPRYKIIEKRQSVAFWCNPISGHATLYWYQQILGQGPKLLIQFQNNGVVDDSQLPKDRFSAERLKGVDSTLKIQPAKLEDSAVYLCASSLSGQSGYGGYAFFGQGTRLTVV.